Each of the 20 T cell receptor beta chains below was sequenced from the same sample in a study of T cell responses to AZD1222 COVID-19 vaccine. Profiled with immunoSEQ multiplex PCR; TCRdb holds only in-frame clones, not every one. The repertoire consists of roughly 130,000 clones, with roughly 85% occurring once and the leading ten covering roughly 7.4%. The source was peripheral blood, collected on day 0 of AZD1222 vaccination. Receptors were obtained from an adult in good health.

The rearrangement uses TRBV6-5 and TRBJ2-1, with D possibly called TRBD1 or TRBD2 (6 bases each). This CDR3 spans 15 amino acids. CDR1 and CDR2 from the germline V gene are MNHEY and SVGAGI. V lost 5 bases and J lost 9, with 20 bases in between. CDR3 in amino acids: CASSNPSLGGREQFF. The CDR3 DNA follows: TGTGCCAGCAGTAACCCTTCTCTAGGGGGGCGTGAGCAGTTCTTC.

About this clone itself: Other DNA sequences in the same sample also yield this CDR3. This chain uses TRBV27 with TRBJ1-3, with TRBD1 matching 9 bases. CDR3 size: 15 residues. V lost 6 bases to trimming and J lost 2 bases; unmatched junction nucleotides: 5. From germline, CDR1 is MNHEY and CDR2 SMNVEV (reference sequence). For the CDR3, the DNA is TGTGCCAGCAGGCGGACAGGGGATGCTGGAAACACCATATATTTT. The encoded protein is CASRRTGDAGNTIYF.

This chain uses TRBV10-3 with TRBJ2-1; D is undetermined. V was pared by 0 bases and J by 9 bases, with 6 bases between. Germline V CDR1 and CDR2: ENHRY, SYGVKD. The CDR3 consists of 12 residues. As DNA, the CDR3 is TGTGCCATCAGTGAGTCTACAGCTGAGCAGTTCTTC. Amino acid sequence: CAISESTAEQFF.

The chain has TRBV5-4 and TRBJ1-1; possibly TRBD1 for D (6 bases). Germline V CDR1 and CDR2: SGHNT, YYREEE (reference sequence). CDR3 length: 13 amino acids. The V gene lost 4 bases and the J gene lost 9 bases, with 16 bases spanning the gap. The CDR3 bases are TGTGCCAGCAGCCTCGGGGGCCTCGGTAAAGCTTTCTTT. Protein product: CASSLGGLGKAFF.

CDR3 in DNA: TGTGCCAGCAGTTACTCGGGACTGAGGAACACTGAAGCTTTCTTT. Protein: CASSYSGLRNTEAFF. The genes are TRBV6-5 and TRBJ1-1; D is possibly TRBD1 (5 bases). This CDR3 has 15 amino acids. Germline V lookup: CDR1 MNHEY, CDR2 SVGAGI. Trimming took 0 bases from V and 1 from J, leaving 9 bases between them.

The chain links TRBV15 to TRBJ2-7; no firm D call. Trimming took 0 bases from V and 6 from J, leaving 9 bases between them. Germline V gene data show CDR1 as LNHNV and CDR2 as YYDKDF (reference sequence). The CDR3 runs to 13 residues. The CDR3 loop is CATSRDVASEQYF. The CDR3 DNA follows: TGTGCCACCAGCAGAGATGTAGCATCCGAGCAGTACTTC.

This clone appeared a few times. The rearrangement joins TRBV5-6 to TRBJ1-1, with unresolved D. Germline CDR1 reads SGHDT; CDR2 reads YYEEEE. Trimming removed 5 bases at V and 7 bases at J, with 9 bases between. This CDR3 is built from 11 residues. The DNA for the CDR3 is TGTGCCAGCAGTGTGAGGAATGAAGCTTTCTTT. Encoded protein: CASSVRNEAFF.

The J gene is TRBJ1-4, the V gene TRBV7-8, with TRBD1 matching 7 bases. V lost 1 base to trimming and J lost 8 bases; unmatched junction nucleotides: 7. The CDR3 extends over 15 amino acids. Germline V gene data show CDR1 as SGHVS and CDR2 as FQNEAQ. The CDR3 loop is CASSLGGGFVEKLFF. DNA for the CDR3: TGTGCCAGCAGCTTAGGAGGGGGCTTCGTAGAAAAACTGTTTTTT.

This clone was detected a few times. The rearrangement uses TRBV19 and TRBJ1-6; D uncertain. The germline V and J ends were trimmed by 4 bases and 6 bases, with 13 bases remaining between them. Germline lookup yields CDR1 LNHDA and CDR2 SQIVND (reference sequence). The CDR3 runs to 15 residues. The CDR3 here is CASSTLGGGNSPLHF. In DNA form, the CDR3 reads TGTGCCAGTAGTACTCTGGGCGGCGGTAATTCACCCCTCCACTTT.

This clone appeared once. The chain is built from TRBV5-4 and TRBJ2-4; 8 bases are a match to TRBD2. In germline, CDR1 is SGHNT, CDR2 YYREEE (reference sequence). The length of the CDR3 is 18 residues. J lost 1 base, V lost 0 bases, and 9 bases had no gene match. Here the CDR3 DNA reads TGTGCCAGCAGCTTGGGTACTAGCGGACTCGGGGCCAAAAACATTCAGTACTTC. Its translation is CASSLGTSGLGAKNIQYF.

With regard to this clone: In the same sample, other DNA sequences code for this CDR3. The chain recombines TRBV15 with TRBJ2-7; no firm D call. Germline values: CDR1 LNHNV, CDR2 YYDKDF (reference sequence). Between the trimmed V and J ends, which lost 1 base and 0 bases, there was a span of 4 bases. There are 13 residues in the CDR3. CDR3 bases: TGTGCCACCAGCAGAGGGACCTCCTACGAGCAGTACTTC. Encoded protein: CATSRGTSYEQYF.

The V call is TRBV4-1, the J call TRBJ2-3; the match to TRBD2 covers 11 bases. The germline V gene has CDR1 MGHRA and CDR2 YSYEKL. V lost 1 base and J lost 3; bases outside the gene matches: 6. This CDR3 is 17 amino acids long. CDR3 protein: CASSQAQTSGITDTQYF. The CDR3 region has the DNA TGCGCCAGCAGCCAAGCCCAGACTAGCGGGATAACAGATACGCAGTATTTT.

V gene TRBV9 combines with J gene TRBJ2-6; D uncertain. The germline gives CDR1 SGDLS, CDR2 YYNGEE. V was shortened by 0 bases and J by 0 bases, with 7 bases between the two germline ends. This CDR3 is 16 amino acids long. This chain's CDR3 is CASSVAALSGANVLTF. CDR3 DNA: TGTGCCAGCAGCGTAGCGGCCCTCTCTGGGGCCAACGTCCTGACTTTC.

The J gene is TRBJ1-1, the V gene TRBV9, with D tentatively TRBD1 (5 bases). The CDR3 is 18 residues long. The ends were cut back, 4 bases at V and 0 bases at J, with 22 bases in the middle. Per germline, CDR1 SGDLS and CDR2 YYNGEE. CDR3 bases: TGTGCCAGCAGCCTAGAGGGACGGCCCTCAGTCATGAACACTGAAGCTTTCTTT. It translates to CASSLEGRPSVMNTEAFF.

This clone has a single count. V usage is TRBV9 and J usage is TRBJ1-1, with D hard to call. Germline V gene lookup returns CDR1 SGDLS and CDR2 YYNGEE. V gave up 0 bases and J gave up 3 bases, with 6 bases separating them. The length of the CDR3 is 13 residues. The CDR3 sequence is CASSVAGDTEAFF. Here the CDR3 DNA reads TGTGCCAGCAGCGTAGCTGGAGACACTGAAGCTTTCTTT.

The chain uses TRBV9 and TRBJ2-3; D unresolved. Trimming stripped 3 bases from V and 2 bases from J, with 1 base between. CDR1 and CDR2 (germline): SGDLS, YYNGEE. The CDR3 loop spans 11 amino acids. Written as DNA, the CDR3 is TGTGCCAGCAGCGCCACAGATACGCAGTATTTT. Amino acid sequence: CASSATDTQYF.

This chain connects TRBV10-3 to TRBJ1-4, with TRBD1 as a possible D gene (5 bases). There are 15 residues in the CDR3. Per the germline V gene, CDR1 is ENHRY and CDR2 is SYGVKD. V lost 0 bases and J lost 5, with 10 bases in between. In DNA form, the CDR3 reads TGTGCCATCAGTGAGTCGGGGGACCGGAATGAAAAACTGTTTTTT. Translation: CAISESGDRNEKLFF.

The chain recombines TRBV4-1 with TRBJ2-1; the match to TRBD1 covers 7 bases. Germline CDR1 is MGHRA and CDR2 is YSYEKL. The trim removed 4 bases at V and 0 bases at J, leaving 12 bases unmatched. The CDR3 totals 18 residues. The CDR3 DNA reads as TGCGCCAGCAGCCCCCTGGGGGACAGTTCCAGCTCCTACAATGAGCAGTTCTTC. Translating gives CASSPLGDSSSSYNEQFF.

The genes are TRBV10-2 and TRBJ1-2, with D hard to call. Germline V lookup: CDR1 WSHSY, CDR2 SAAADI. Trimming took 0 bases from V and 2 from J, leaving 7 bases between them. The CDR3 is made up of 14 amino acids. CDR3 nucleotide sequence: TGCGCCAGCAGTGAGTCGCAAGTGAACTATGGCTACACCTTC. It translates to CASSESQVNYGYTF.

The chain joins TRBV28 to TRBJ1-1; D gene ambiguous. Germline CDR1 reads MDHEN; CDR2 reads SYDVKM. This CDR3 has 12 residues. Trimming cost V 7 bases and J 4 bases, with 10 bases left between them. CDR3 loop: CASTLAGTEAFF. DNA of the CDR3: TGTGCCAGCACACTGGCTGGCACTGAAGCTTTCTTT.